The 30 T cell receptor beta chains in this list originate from one sample, sequenced in a study of CD8 T cells in Susac syndrome. Random-hexamer reverse transcription was applied to roughly 0.45 to 1 ug RNA. TCRdb passed the immunoSEQ multiplex PCR reads through MiXCR, listing each CDR3 protein once. The sample includes 190,000 or so distinct CDR3 sequences, about 95% of them seen just once. Specimen: CD4+ T cells from PBMCs. Source of these receptors: a human donor with multiple sclerosis.

The V call is TRBV14, the J call TRBJ2-3; D is unresolved. This CDR3 region has 15 residues. V was cut by 1 base and J by 0 bases, with 8 bases left in between. Looked up from germline, CDR1 is SGHDN and CDR2 is FVKESK. DNA for the CDR3: TGTGCCAGCAGCCAAGTCGGAGCTAGCACAGATACGCAGTATTTT. This codes for CASSQVGASTDTQYF.

This chain links TRBV5-4 with TRBJ2-3; D gene ambiguous. Germline values: CDR1 SGHNT, CDR2 YYREEE (reference sequence). Trimming stripped 0 bases from V and 3 bases from J, with 8 bases between. The CDR3 covers 14 residues. CDR3 in amino acids: CASSLGVETDTQYF. As DNA, the CDR3 is TGTGCCAGCAGCTTGGGGGTAGAGACAGATACGCAGTATTTT.

The CDR3 nucleotides are TGCGCCAGCAGCTCAACGACCGGACAGAGCTATGGCTACACCTTC. Its translation: CASSSTTGQSYGYTF. The chain joins TRBV5-1 to TRBJ1-2; possibly TRBD1 for D (6 bases). The V end lost 3 bases, the J end lost 4 bases, and 16 bases lay between the germline ends. The CDR3 runs 15 residues. CDR1 SGHRS and CDR2 YFSETQ come from the germline V gene.

The gene calls are TRBV20-1 and TRBJ2-5, with 7 nucleotides matching TRBD1. The CDR3 runs 14 residues. Germline V gives CDR1 DFQATT, CDR2 SNEGSKA (reference sequence). With 1 base clipped from V and 5 bases from J, the junction kept 7 bases outside the gene matches. The CDR3 DNA reads as TGCAGTGCTAGAGGGAAGGGGGCACCCGAGACCCAGTACTTC. This encodes CSARGKGAPETQYF.

The rearrangement uses TRBV7-9 and TRBJ1-1; 8 bases map to TRBD1. Germline values: CDR1 SEHNR, CDR2 FQNEAQ (reference sequence). V lost 1 base, J lost 1 base, and 5 bases stayed unmatched. The CDR3 has 16 amino acids. In DNA form, the CDR3 reads TGTGCCAGCAGCTTAGGTGCCGGACAGGGGAACACTGAAGCTTTCTTT. Protein: CASSLGAGQGNTEAFF.

This CDR3 is CASGFGDSTDTQYF. CDR3 coding DNA: TGTGCTAGTGGTTTTGGGGATAGCACAGATACGCAGTATTTT. This sequence joins TRBV12-5 and TRBJ2-3; D ambiguous. V was trimmed by 3 bases and J by 0 bases, leaving 7 bases between them. From germline, CDR1 is LGHNT and CDR2 FRNRAP. The CDR3 has 14 amino acids.

This chain joins TRBV30 and TRBJ1-6; D unclear. CDR3 length: 14 amino acids. Germline V gene lookup returns CDR1 GTSNPN and CDR2 SVGIG (reference sequence). Trimming left V 0 bases short and J 9 bases short, with 12 bases between. CDR3 nucleotides: TGTGCCTGGAGTGTACAACGGTCGCTTTCACCCCTCCACTTT. It translates to CAWSVQRSLSPLHF.

This clonotype showed up just a few times. V is TRBV20-1 and J is TRBJ2-6, with D perhaps matching TRBD2 (6 bases). The germline V gene encodes CDR1 DFQATT and CDR2 SNEGSKA (reference sequence). Deletions cut 1 base from V and 1 base from J, with 8 bases between. The CDR3 length is 15 residues. For the CDR3, the DNA is TGCAGTGCTAGAGTCGGGGGATCTGGGGCCAACGTCCTGACTTTC. The encoded protein is CSARVGGSGANVLTF.

This chain links TRBV5-1 with TRBJ2-4, with D hard to call. The CDR3 covers 15 residues. CDR1 and CDR2 (germline): SGHRS, YFSETQ. Between the trimmed V and J ends, which lost 0 bases and 1 base, there was a span of 8 bases. This CDR3 reads CASSLDGYAKNIQYF. Written as DNA, the CDR3 is TGCGCCAGCAGCTTGGATGGCTACGCCAAAAACATTCAGTACTTC. Looking up the rest from reference TRBV5-1 and TRBJ2-4 gives the full variable domain: KAGVTQTPRYLIKTRGQQVTLSCSPISGHRSVSWYQQTPGQGLQFLFEYFSETQRNKGNFPGRFSGRQFSNSRSEMNVSTLELGDSALYLCASSLDGYAKNIQYFGAGTRLSVL.

In DNA, the CDR3 is TGCAGCGTCCGCCGGGACAGGGCCAATGAAAAACTGTTTTTT. Protein: CSVRRDRANEKLFF. The genes are TRBV29-1 and TRBJ1-4; 9 positions match TRBD1. Looked up from germline, CDR1 is SQVTM and CDR2 is ANQGSEA. J lost 5 bases, V lost 6 bases, and 7 bases had no gene match. The CDR3 totals 14 residues.

The chain carries TRBV30 and TRBJ1-1; D may be TRBD1 (5 bases). This CDR3 spans 12 amino acids. Deletions cut 8 bases from V and 4 bases from J, with 14 bases between. The germline CDR1 and CDR2 sequences are GTSNPN and SVGIG (reference sequence). CDR3 amino acids: CAGEGQLTEAFF. CDR3 coding DNA: TGTGCCGGCGAGGGGCAGCTCACTGAAGCTTTCTTT. The full variable domain, with the rest looked up from reference TRBV30 and TRBJ1-1, is SQTIHQWPATLVQPVGSPLSLECTVEGTSNPNLYWYRQAAGRGLQLLFYSVGIGQISSEVPQNLSASRPQDRQFILSSKKLLLSDSGFYLCAGEGQLTEAFFGQGTRLTVV.

This clonotype was seen just once. J is TRBJ2-7 and V is TRBV7-9, with TRBD1 as a possible D gene (6 bases). The CDR3 loop spans 17 amino acids. CDR1 SEHNR and CDR2 FQNEAQ come from the germline V gene (reference sequence). V lost 5 bases to trimming and J lost 0 bases, with 20 bases between them. In DNA, the CDR3 is TGTGCCAGCAGCACGTCCAACAGGGCTTTGAGCTCCTACGAGCAGTACTTC. Translating gives CASSTSNRALSSYEQYF.

This clonotype was seen only once. V gene TRBV20-1 combines with J gene TRBJ1-5; perhaps TRBD1 as D (6 bases). Trimming took 1 base from V and 9 from J, leaving 13 bases between them. There are 13 residues in the CDR3. Germline loops: CDR1 DFQATT, CDR2 SNEGSKA (reference sequence). The CDR3 spells CSARGQAGTPQHF. CDR3 in DNA: TGCAGTGCTAGAGGACAGGCGGGGACGCCCCAGCATTTT.

The chain combines TRBV27 with TRBJ1-1, with 7 bases aligning to TRBD1. This CDR3 comprises 17 residues. The V and J ends lost 4 bases and 5 bases, in that order; junction bases with no gene match: 16. Germline V gene data show CDR1 as MNHEY and CDR2 as SMNVEV (reference sequence). CDR3 in amino acids: CASSSPHRQGRGTEAFF. The CDR3 DNA sequence: TGTGCCAGCAGTTCACCGCACAGACAGGGCAGAGGGACTGAAGCTTTCTTT.

The chain recombines TRBV20-1 with TRBJ2-1; D is perhaps TRBD2 (7 bases). CDR1 is DFQATT, CDR2 SNEGSKA, per germline (reference sequence). The CDR3 covers 14 residues. The germline V and J ends were trimmed by 4 bases and 9 bases, with 19 bases remaining between them. The CDR3 here is CSAMRALGGAEQFF. CDR3 in DNA: TGCAGTGCTATGCGGGCCCTGGGGGGGGCTGAGCAGTTCTTC.

This clonotype was seen a single time. The rearrangement joins TRBV30 to TRBJ2-5, with 7 bases that match TRBD2. The CDR3 has 14 amino acids. Germline CDR1 and CDR2: GTSNPN and SVGIG (reference sequence). J lost 1 base, V lost 3 bases, and 5 bases had no gene match. Written as DNA, the CDR3 is TGTGCCTGGAGCGGCGCGGGGGTCCAAGAGACCCAGTACTTC. As protein: CAWSGAGVQETQYF. Drawing the rest from reference TRBV30 and TRBJ2-5, the complete variable domain is SQTIHQWPATLVQPVGSPLSLECTVEGTSNPNLYWYRQAAGRGLQLLFYSVGIGQISSEVPQNLSASRPQDRQFILSSKKLLLSDSGFYLCAWSGAGVQETQYFGPGTRLLVL.

This sequence joins TRBV19 and TRBJ1-1; 9 bases agree with TRBD1. The CDR3 has 15 amino acids. The trim removed 3 bases at V and 0 bases at J, leaving 2 bases unmatched. CDR1 and CDR2 from the germline V gene are LNHDA and SQIVND (reference sequence). CDR3 DNA sequence: TGTGCCAGTAGTATTAGGGACAGGGTGAACACTGAAGCTTTCTTT. Protein: CASSIRDRVNTEAFF.

The chain combines TRBV6-2 or TRBV6-3 with TRBJ2-6; D not certain. The length of the CDR3 is 16 residues. Trimming removed 2 bases at V and 1 base at J, with 9 bases between. Germline V gene data show CDR1 as MNHEY and CDR2 as SVGEGT. The CDR3 reads CASSYPWGSGANVLTF. CDR3 sequence (DNA): TGTGCCAGCAGTTACCCCTGGGGTTCTGGGGCCAACGTCCTGACTTTC.

The chain recombines TRBV7-2 with TRBJ2-7; TRBD1 aligns across 7 bases. Per germline, CDR1 SGHTA and CDR2 FQGNSA. The CDR3 extends over 14 amino acids. Trimming cost V 7 bases and J 6 bases; bases outside gene matches: 12. The CDR3 bases are TGTGCCAGCAAAGCAACAGGGGAGTGGGGCGAGCAGTACTTC. It codes for CASKATGEWGEQYF.

The V and J genes are TRBV14 and TRBJ2-3, with D hard to call. Between the trimmed V and J ends, which lost 4 bases and 2 bases, there was a span of 13 bases. Germline CDR1 reads SGHDN; CDR2 reads FVKESK. The CDR3 has 15 amino acids. Here the CDR3 reads CASSRLHGNTDTQYF. In nucleotides, the CDR3 is TGTGCCAGCAGCCGCCTCCACGGAAACACAGATACGCAGTATTTT.

On this clonotype: At one end, the junction sequence differs from germline, possibly due to a read error. CDR3 loop: CSGAAPPVF. The CDR3 nucleotides are TGCAGCGGCGCAGCGCCCCCGGTTTTT. The J gene is TRBJ1-4, the V gene TRBV20-1; D is undetermined. CDR1 and CDR2 from the germline V gene are DFQATT and SNEGSKA (reference sequence). There are 9 residues in the CDR3.

The V and J genes are TRBV15 and TRBJ2-7; perhaps TRBD2 as D (5 bases). Germline V gives CDR1 LNHNV, CDR2 YYDKDF (reference sequence). V gave up 1 base and J gave up 0 bases, with 13 bases separating them. This CDR3 has 16 residues. In nucleotides, the CDR3 is TGTGCCACCAGCAGAGCGGCCGCTAGCCCCTCCTACGAGCAGTACTTC. This codes for CATSRAAASPSYEQYF.

The chain joins TRBV19 to TRBJ2-1; TRBD2 might be the D (5 bases). The ends were cut back, 7 bases at V and 9 bases at J, with 16 bases in the middle. The CDR3 sequence is 13 residues long. Per germline, CDR1 LNHDA and CDR2 SQIVND (reference sequence). CDR3 nucleotides: TGTGCCAGTAAGGGAGAAGTTTGGAGTGAGCAGTTCTTC. It is translated as CASKGEVWSEQFF.

This chain connects TRBV3-1 to TRBJ2-7, with TRBD2 matching over 10 bases. J was trimmed by 3 bases and V by 0 bases; bases with no gene match: 8. Germline-derived CDR1 and CDR2 are LGHDT and YNNKEL (reference sequence). This CDR3 region has 17 residues. CDR3 protein: CASSQDFGASGSYEQYF. CDR3 nucleotides: TGTGCCAGCAGCCAAGATTTCGGGGCTAGCGGGAGCTACGAGCAGTACTTC.

V is TRBV7-9 and J is TRBJ2-7, with D possibly TRBD1 on 6 matching bases. The CDR3 is 17 amino acids. Trimming removed 2 bases from V and 0 bases from J, with 17 bases in between. In germline, CDR1 is SEHNR, CDR2 FQNEAQ (reference sequence). The DNA for the CDR3 is TGTGCCAGCAGCTTAAGGTTAGGGGACAACTTCTCCTACGAGCAGTACTTC. This sequence encodes CASSLRLGDNFSYEQYF.

In DNA form, the CDR3 reads TGTGCCAGCAGCCAAGGGCCATCCTCGGGCGAGCAGTACTTC. Its protein is CASSQGPSSGEQYF. V and J are TRBV3-1 and TRBJ2-7; D is uncertain. V shed 1 base and J shed 6 bases, with 13 bases lying between them. From germline, CDR1 is LGHDT and CDR2 YNNKEL (reference sequence). This CDR3 is 14 amino acids long.

The genes are TRBV18 and TRBJ1-1, with TRBD1 as a possible D gene (5 bases). This CDR3 is 12 amino acids long. Trimming cost V 5 bases and J 5 bases, with 9 bases left between them. From germline, CDR1 is KGHSH and CDR2 LQKENI. As DNA, the CDR3 is TGTGCCAGCTCAGAAGGGACGACTGAAGCTTTCTTT. Translated: CASSEGTTEAFF.

The chain has TRBV11-2 and TRBJ2-1; D unresolved. V dropped 4 bases and J dropped 10 bases, with 11 bases sitting between them. This CDR3 comprises 12 residues. Germline-derived CDR1 and CDR2 are SGHAT and FQNNGV. As DNA, the CDR3 is TGTGCCAGCAGCTCCGCCGGTAGGGAGCAGTTCTTC. Translating gives CASSSAGREQFF.

The chain joins TRBV18 to TRBJ1-2, with a weak D call TRBD1 (6 bases). The CDR3 runs 14 residues. V was clipped by 0 bases and J by 4 bases, with 9 bases between them. Germline V gene lookup returns CDR1 KGHSH and CDR2 LQKENI. In nucleotides, the CDR3 is TGTGCCAGCTCACCACCGTCCAGGGGCTATGGCTACACCTTC. This encodes CASSPPSRGYGYTF.

V and J are TRBV7-9 and TRBJ2-5; the match to TRBD2 covers 7 bases. CDR1 and CDR2 (germline): SEHNR, FQNEAQ (reference sequence). The junction had 3 bases not matched to a gene; V was cut back by 0 bases and J by 2 bases. CDR3 length equals 15 residues. The CDR3 spells CASSLALAAQETQYF. CDR3 sequence (DNA): TGTGCCAGCAGCTTAGCGCTAGCGGCACAAGAGACCCAGTACTTC.